Presented here are 4 T cell receptor beta chains from one specimen sequenced in a study of T cells in women clearing cervical HPV infection. Clones were sequenced by immunoSEQ multiplex PCR, and TCRdb holds only the in-frame ones, with some missing. This listing includes 25,000 to 30,000 clones. Source material: blood buffy coat. The receptors were gathered from a woman between 18 and 75 years old with a cervical HPV16 infection that either progressed to CIN3+ or cleared (not recorded which).

Points on this clone: The read is 3 residues too short to cover the CDR3 end, so that end is filled in from the germline J gene. The chain recombines TRBV5-4 with TRBJ2-5, with D unresolved. Looked up from germline, CDR1 is SGHNT and CDR2 is YYREEE (reference sequence). The CDR3 covers 13 residues. Deletions cut 2 bases from V and 3 bases from J, with 8 bases between. The part of the CDR3 DNA that was read is TGTGCCAGCAGCTTTATTTCGGAAGAGACC. Its translation is CASSFISEET. The whole CDR3 sequence is CASSFISEETQYF.

Remarks on this clone: The read terminates 3 residues ahead of where the CDR3 ends, so the germline J gene completes it. The gene calls are TRBV5-1 and TRBJ2-5, with 7 bases fitting TRBD1. The CDR3 has 16 residues. In germline, CDR1 is SGHRS, CDR2 YFSETQ. V shed 4 bases and J 2 bases; nucleotides not matched to a gene: 11. CDR3 amino acids: CASSLSTGRGQETQYF. CDR3 DNA (partial): TGCGCCAGCAGCCTATCGACAGGGAGAGGGCAAGAGACC. The full variable domain, with the rest looked up from reference TRBV5-1 and TRBJ2-5, is KAGVTQTPRYLIKTRGQQVTLSCSPISGHRSVSWYQQTPGQGLQFLFEYFSETQRNKGNFPGRFSGRQFSNSRSEMNVSTLELGDSALYLCASSLSTGRGQETQYFGPGTRLLVL.

To note about this clone: The sequence runs out 3 residues before the end of the CDR3; the remainder is reconstructed from the germline J gene. The rearrangement uses TRBV7-6 and TRBJ1-2; 7 bases are a match to TRBD1. The CDR3 totals 12 residues. Looked up from germline, CDR1 is SGHVS and CDR2 is FNYEAQ. The sequenced part of the CDR3 DNA is TGTGCCAGCAGCCCCAACAGGGGCGAC. Protein: CASSPNRGD. Given in full, the CDR3 is CASSPNRGDYTF.

A word on this clone: The observed sequence ends 3 residues before the CDR3 terminus, with the missing tail filled in from the germline J gene. The V call is TRBV20-1, the J call TRBJ2-3; the match to TRBD2 covers 11 bases. With V trimmed by 6 bases and J by 4 bases, 9 bases remained unmatched. This CDR3 region has 15 residues. Germline CDR1 and CDR2: DFQATT and SNEGSKA (reference sequence). The CDR3 is CSAKTASGGSDTQYF. The covered CDR3 bases are TGCAGTGCAAAGACGGCTAGCGGGGGGTCAGATACG.